A single sample gave rise to the 17 T cell receptor beta chains below, sequenced in a study of blood T cell repertoires in COVID-19. The protocol was immunoSEQ multiplex PCR, while the TCRdb copy is restricted to in-frame clones and leaves out a portion. Altogether 200,000 to 300,000 clones are present, around 90% being singletons, with the ten largest covering over 0.65%. The sequenced material came from peripheral blood. These TCRs come from a man aged 30 to 39 with COVID-19, enrolled during active disease.

The chain is built from TRBV7-9 and TRBJ1-3; no clear D. CDR1 is SEHNR, CDR2 FQNEAQ, per germline (reference sequence). Between the trimmed V and J ends, which lost 5 bases and 7 bases, there was a span of 6 bases. The CDR3 is made up of 11 amino acids. The CDR3 nucleotides are TGTGCCAGCAGCCCGGAGAACACCATATATTTT. Encoded protein: CASSPENTIYF.

CDR3 region: CASRGDIGGYGYTF. The CDR3 DNA follows: TGTGCCAGCAGGGGGGACATCGGAGGCTATGGCTACACCTTC. This chain links TRBV6-5 with TRBJ1-2, with a possible D match to TRBD1 (6 bases). With 6 bases removed from V and 4 bases from J, the gap between germline ends came to 15 bases. Germline V gene lookup returns CDR1 MNHEY and CDR2 SVGAGI. CDR3 length: 14 amino acids.

This clone has only a few counts. The rearrangement joins TRBV27 to TRBJ1-6; 8 positions match TRBD1. In germline, CDR1 is MNHEY, CDR2 SMNVEV (reference sequence). With 5 bases clipped from V and 5 bases from J, the junction kept 11 bases outside the gene matches. The CDR3 covers 17 residues. CDR3 loop: CASSRIMDRVNNSPLHF. In nucleotides, the CDR3 is TGTGCCAGCAGTCGTATTATGGACAGGGTGAATAATTCACCCCTCCACTTT.

This chain joins TRBV4-1 and TRBJ2-3; TRBD2 might be the D (5 bases). The CDR3 extends over 14 amino acids. Trimming stripped 4 bases from V and 0 bases from J, with 8 bases between. Germline V CDR1 and CDR2: MGHRA, YSYEKL. In DNA, the CDR3 is TGCGCCAGCAGCCCCGGACTTAGCACAGATACGCAGTATTTT. It encodes CASSPGLSTDTQYF.

In the case of this clone: The same CDR3 also results from other DNA sequences found in this sample. The V gene is TRBV18, the J gene TRBJ1-5; D perhaps matches TRBD1 (6 bases). V shed 2 bases and J shed 2 bases, with 7 bases lying between them. Germline CDR1 and CDR2: KGHSH and LQKENI. The CDR3 totals 14 residues. CDR3 protein: CASSPNRGNQPQHF. The CDR3 DNA reads TGTGCCAGCTCACCAAACAGGGGCAATCAGCCCCAGCATTTT. The full variable domain, with the rest looked up from reference TRBV18 and TRBJ1-5, is NAGVMQNPRHLVRRRGQEARLRCSPMKGHSHVYWYRQLPEEGLKFMVYLQKENIIDESGMPKERFSAEFPKEGPSILRIQQVVRGDSAAYFCASSPNRGNQPQHFGDGTRLSIL.

V is TRBV6-1 and J is TRBJ1-1; D call uncertain. V lost 2 bases and J lost 2, with 15 bases in between. CDR1 is MNHNS, CDR2 SASEGT, per germline. The CDR3 loop spans 16 amino acids. The CDR3 sequence is CASSEWRNSPNTEAFF. CDR3 DNA: TGTGCCAGCAGTGAATGGCGGAACTCACCCAACACTGAAGCTTTCTTT.

A single count supports this clone. The rearrangement uses TRBV5-1 and TRBJ2-7, with D maybe TRBD2 (6 bases). Germline CDR1 SGHRS, CDR2 YFSETQ. CDR3 length: 15 amino acids. V was clipped by 2 bases and J by 5 bases, with 17 bases between them. CDR3 DNA: TGCGCCAGCAGCTTCCGGTGGGGACTGGGGGACGAGCAGTACTTC. Protein sequence: CASSFRWGLGDEQYF.

The V and J genes are TRBV6-5 and TRBJ1-3, with D unresolved. The germline V and J ends were trimmed by 0 bases and 8 bases, with 14 bases remaining between them. Germline CDR1 reads MNHEY; CDR2 reads SVGAGI. The CDR3 totals 15 residues. CDR3 coding DNA: TGTGCCAGCAGTTACTCTCTGCGAGGGTTGGACACCATATATTTT. Translating gives CASSYSLRGLDTIYF.

V is TRBV5-3 and J is TRBJ1-5, with 10 bases that match TRBD1. TRBV5-3 carries the ORF label, with uncertain function. The CDR3 is 18 amino acids. Trimming cost V 5 bases and J 2 bases; bases outside gene matches: 13. CDR3 bases: TGTGCCAGAAGTAGGGACAGGGGTAGGCTTATGGGCAATCAGCCCCAGCATTTT. It codes for CARSRDRGRLMGNQPQHF.

V is TRBV4-2 and J is TRBJ2-1; maybe TRBD1 (8 bases). Between the trimmed V and J ends, which lost 5 bases and 4 bases, there was a span of 18 bases. Germline values: CDR1 LGHNA, CDR2 YNFKEQ. The CDR3 extends over 16 amino acids. The CDR3, as DNA: TGTGCCAGCAGCGAGAACAGGGGGGGGAAATACAATGAGCAGTTCTTC. It yields the protein CASSENRGGKYNEQFF.

J is TRBJ1-3 and V is TRBV18, with TRBD1 matching over 7 bases. The V gene end was trimmed by 2 bases and the J gene end by 4 bases; junction bases not matched to a gene: 14. Germline V CDR1 and CDR2: KGHSH, LQKENI. The CDR3 has 18 residues. The CDR3 coding sequence is TGTGCCAGCTCACCAACAGCCCCTGACAGGGTGGGCGGAAACACCATATATTTT. This gives the protein CASSPTAPDRVGGNTIYF. The whole variable domain, filled in from reference TRBV18 and TRBJ1-3, reads NAGVMQNPRHLVRRRGQEARLRCSPMKGHSHVYWYRQLPEEGLKFMVYLQKENIIDESGMPKERFSAEFPKEGPSILRIQQVVRGDSAAYFCASSPTAPDRVGGNTIYFGEGSWLTVV.

The sample holds one count of this clone. The J gene is TRBJ1-1, the V gene TRBV29-1; tentatively, D is TRBD1 (5 bases). CDR3 size: 14 residues. CDR1 SQVTM and CDR2 ANQGSEA come from the germline V gene. V lost 5 bases, J lost 8 bases, and 21 bases lay in between. The CDR3 DNA reads as TGCAGCGTTTTTGTTTACAGGACAATATTAGAAGCTTTCTTT. It yields the protein CSVFVYRTILEAFF.

This clone was recorded only once. The chain recombines TRBV3-1 (or the pseudogene TRBV3-2) with TRBJ1-1; TRBD1 might be the D (5 bases). The CDR3 sequence is 15 residues long. The germline CDR1 and CDR2 sequences are LGHDT and YNNKEL (reference sequence). The ends were cut back, 1 base at V and 4 bases at J, with 13 bases in the middle. The CDR3: CASSQVAGSGTEAFF. The CDR3 DNA follows: TGTGCCAGCAGCCAAGTGGCAGGGTCGGGCACTGAAGCTTTCTTT.

This clone has just one count. The chain links TRBV11-1 to TRBJ2-1, with D perhaps matching TRBD2 (6 bases). This CDR3 contains 14 residues. Germline V CDR1 and CDR2: SGHAT, FQDESV (reference sequence). Trimming pared 2 bases from V and 7 bases from J, leaving 12 bases between. Written as DNA, the CDR3 is TGTGCCAGCAGCTTACTTGGCGGGGATAATGAGCAGTTCTTC. The encoded protein is CASSLLGGDNEQFF.

This clone has just one count. The chain couples TRBV5-1 to TRBJ2-3; 10 nucleotides agree with TRBD2. With 4 bases clipped from V and 5 bases from J, the junction kept 10 bases outside the gene matches. The germline V gene has CDR1 SGHRS and CDR2 YFSETQ. This CDR3 comprises 16 residues. CDR3 protein: CASSPELAGPGDTQYF. CDR3 nucleotide sequence: TGCGCCAGCAGCCCCGAACTAGCGGGGCCTGGAGATACGCAGTATTTT.

This chain joins TRBV7-2 and TRBJ1-6; 8 positions match TRBD1. CDR3 length: 15 amino acids. V trimming: 5 bases; J trimming: 7 bases; junction bases outside the gene matches: 7. Per the germline V gene, CDR1 is SGHTA and CDR2 is FQGNSA. The CDR3 nucleotides read TGTGCCAGCAGCATATGGACAGGGAAAAATTCACCCCTCCACTTT. This encodes CASSIWTGKNSPLHF.

This clone has a handful of counts. This rearrangement joins TRBV18 to TRBJ1-1; D unresolved. This CDR3 is built from 13 residues. The ends were cut back, 5 bases at V and 1 base at J, with 8 bases in the middle. Germline V CDR1 and CDR2: KGHSH, LQKENI. Here the CDR3 DNA reads TGTGCCAGCTCAAAGACACCGAACACTGAAGCTTTCTTT. Amino acid sequence: CASSKTPNTEAFF.